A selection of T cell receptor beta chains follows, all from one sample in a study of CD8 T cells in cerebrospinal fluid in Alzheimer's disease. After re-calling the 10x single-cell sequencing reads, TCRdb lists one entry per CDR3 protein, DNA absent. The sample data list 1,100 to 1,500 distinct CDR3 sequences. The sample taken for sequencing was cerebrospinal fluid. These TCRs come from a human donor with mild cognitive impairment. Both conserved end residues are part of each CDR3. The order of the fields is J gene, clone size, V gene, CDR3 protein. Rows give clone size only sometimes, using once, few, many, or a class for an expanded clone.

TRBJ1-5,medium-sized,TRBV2,CASSLTGVGNQPQHF
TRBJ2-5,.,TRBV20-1,CSANGLAGGKETQYF
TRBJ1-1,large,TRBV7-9,CASSEGQGLNTEAFF
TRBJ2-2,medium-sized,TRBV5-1,CASSFRGGLGTGELFF
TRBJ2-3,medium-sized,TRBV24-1,CATTQGGTGGDTQYF
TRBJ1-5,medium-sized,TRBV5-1,CASSSSHRDSQWPQHF
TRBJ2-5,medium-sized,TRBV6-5,CASKSRVGTQYF
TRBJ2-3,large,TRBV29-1,CSVSPQAGTQYF
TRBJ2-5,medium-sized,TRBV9,CASSTQEGRETQYF
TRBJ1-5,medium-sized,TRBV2,CASRRGNQPQHF
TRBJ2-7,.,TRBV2,CASSEAPGQAYEQYF
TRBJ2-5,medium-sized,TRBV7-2,CASSGGTGPETQYF
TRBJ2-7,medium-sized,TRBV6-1,CASSVDRAYEQYF
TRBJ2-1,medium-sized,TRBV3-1,CASSRRDRNTNEQFF
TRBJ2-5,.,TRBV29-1,CSVDSWGGGQETQYF
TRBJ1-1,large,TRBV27,CASSRPPGQGFYTEAFF
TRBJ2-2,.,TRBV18,CASSPRRQANTGELFF
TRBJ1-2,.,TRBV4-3,CASSQDGGLWGYTF
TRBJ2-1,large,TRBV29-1,CSVEGLLAGGTPGANNEQFF
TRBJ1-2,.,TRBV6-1,CASSDRPGTGGYGYTF
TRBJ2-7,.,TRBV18,CASSPFLGLEFEQYF
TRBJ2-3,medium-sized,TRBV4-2,CASSLTGLAGGGTDTQYF
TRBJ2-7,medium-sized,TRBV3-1,CASSASYSLASYSYEQYF
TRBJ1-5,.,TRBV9,CASSVEGIRNQPQHF
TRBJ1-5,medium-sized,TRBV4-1,CASSQDPRQPQHF
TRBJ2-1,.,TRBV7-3,CASRQTSGRAYEQFF
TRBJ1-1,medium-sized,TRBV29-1,CSVEDTGQGIMNTEAFF
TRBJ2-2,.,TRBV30,CAWRGQANTGELFF
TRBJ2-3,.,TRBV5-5,CASISSGGAADTQYF